Included here is one T cell receptor (beta chain) sequence, with context. Its antigen remains unknown. V gave up 8 bases and J gave up 0 bases, with 9 bases separating them. CDR3 length: 13 residues. The germline V gene has CDR1 SGDLS and CDR2 YYNGEE. This sample is drawn from a study of CD8 T cells in ankylosing spondylitis. Regarding the study as a whole: Blood from ankylosing spondylitis patients appeared to carry a characteristic roughly 8-variant TCR beta motif.

TCRdb analysed the 5' RACE reads with MiXCR anew, one entry per CDR3 protein. This table holds a few hundred thousand distinct CDR3 sequences, 6.5% to 10% found once. The J gene is TRBJ1-3, the V gene TRBV9, with D possibly being TRBD1 (6 bases). The sequenced sample was blood, either unsorted or a sorted T cell fraction (not recorded which). This TCR was recovered from a male donor with ankylosing spondylitis. CDR3 DNA sequence: TGTGCCAGTGGACAGAGCTCTGGAAACACCATATATTTT. This translates into CASGQSSGNTIYF. Complete variable domain (other parts from reference TRBV9 and TRBJ1-3): DSGVTQTPKHLITATGQRVTLRCSPRSGDLSVYWYQQSLDQGLQFLIQYYNGEERAKGNILERFSAQQFPDLHSELNLSSLELGDSALYFCASGQSSGNTIYFGEGSWLTVV.